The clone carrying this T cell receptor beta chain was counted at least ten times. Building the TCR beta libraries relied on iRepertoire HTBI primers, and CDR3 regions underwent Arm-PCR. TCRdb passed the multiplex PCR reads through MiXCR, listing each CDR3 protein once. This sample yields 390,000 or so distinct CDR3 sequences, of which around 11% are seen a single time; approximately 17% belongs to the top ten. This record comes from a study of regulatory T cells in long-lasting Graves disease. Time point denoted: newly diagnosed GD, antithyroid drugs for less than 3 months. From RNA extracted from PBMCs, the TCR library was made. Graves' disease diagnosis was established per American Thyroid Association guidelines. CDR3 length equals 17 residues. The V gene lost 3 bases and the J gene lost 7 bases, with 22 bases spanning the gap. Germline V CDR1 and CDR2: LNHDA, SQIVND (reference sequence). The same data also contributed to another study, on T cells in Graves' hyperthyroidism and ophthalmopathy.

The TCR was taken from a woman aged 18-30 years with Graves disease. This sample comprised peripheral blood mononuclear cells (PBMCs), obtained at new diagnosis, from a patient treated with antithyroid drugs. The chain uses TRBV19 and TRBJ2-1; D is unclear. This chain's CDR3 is CASSIFWRRVLWNEQFF. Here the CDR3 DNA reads TGTGCCAGTAGTATTTTTTGGCGCAGAGTTCTTTGGAATGAGCAGTTCTTC.